The clone carrying this T cell receptor beta chain has a handful of counts. The sample belongs to a study of identical twins. In TCRdb, the 5' RACE reads were re-called with MiXCR into one record per CDR3 protein. The table lists hundreds of thousands of distinct CDR3 sequences, 21% of them singletons. The CDR3 has 16 amino acids. Per germline, CDR1 MNHEY and CDR2 SVGAGI. J gave up 1 base and V 4 bases, and 7 bases lay outside the gene matches. The sample was also reused in another study, on T cells expressing NK-cell markers.

V is TRBV6-5 and J is TRBJ2-5, with TRBD2 matching over 9 bases. The receptor's source is a woman younger than 35 in good health. Sequences were obtained from PBMCs. CDR3 amino acids: CASSFRASGIQETQYF. CDR3 DNA sequence: TGTGCCAGCAGTTTTCGGGCTAGCGGGATCCAAGAGACCCAGTACTTC.